This TCR beta chain is from a study of T cell responses to AZD1222 COVID-19 vaccine. Overall study: Both about-4-week and about-12-week second-dose recipients were combined.

Germline-derived CDR1 and CDR2 are GTSNPN and SVGIG (reference sequence). This CDR3 has 11 amino acids. Trimming took off 4 bases at V and 13 bases at J, with 16 bases between the two ends. Libraries were prepared by immunoSEQ multiplex PCR; TCRdb keeps only in-frame clonotypes and omits some of them. This table has about 120,000 clones, about 87% appearing once. Study conclusions and caveats: Repertoire sampling was restricted to post-peak T cell response timepoints. AZD1222 recipients seropositive at baseline numbered only six or seven. Spike-specific TCR breadth and depth were elevated following two AZD1222 doses.

In this sample, this clone turned up once. Its antigen remains unidentified. The TCR originated in an adult in good health. The gene calls are TRBV30 and TRBJ1-2; no clear D gene. The source material was peripheral blood, sampled on day 0 of AZD1222 vaccination. The CDR3 coding sequence is TGTGCCTGGAATCGGGCCCATTTTCCCACCTTC. It specifies CAWNRAHFPTF. The full variable domain, rest sourced from reference TRBV30 and TRBJ1-2, is SQTIHQWPATLVQPVGSPLSLECTVEGTSNPNLYWYRQAAGRGLQLLFYSVGIGQISSEVPQNLSASRPQDRQFILSSKKLLLSDSGFYLCAWNRAHFPTFGSGTRLTVV.